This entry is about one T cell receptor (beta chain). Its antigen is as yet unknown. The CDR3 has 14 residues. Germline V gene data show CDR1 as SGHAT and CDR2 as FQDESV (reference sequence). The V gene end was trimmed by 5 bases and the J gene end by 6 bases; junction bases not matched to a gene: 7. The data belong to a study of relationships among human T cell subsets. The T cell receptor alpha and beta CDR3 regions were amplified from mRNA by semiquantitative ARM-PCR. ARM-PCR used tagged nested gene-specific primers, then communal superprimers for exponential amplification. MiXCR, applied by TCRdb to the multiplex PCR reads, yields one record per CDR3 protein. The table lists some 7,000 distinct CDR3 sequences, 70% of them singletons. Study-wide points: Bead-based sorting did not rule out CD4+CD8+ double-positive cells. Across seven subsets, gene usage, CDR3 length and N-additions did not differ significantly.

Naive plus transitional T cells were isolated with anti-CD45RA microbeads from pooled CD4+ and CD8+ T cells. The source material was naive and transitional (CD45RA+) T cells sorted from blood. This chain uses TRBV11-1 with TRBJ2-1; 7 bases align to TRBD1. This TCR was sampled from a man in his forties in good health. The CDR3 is CASSRNRDSNEQFF. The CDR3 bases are TGTGCCAGCAGCCGAAACCGGGACAGCAATGAGCAGTTCTTC.